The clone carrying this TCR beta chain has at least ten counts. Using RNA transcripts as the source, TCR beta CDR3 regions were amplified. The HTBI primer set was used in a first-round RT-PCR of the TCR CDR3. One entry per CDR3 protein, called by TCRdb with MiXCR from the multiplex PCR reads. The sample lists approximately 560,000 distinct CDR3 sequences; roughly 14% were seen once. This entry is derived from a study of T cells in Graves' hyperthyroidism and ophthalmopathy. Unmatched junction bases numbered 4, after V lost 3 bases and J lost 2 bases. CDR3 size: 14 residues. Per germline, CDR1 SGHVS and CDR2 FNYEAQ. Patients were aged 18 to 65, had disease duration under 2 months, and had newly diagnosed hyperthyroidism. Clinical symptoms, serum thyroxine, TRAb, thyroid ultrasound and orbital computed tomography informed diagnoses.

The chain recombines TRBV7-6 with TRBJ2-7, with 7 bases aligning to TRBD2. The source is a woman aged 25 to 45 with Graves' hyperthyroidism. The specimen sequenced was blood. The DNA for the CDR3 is TGTGCCAGCAGCTTGGGGAGGGTCACCTACGAGCAGTACTTC. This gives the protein CASSLGRVTYEQYF. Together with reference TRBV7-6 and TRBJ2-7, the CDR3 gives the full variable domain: GAGVSQSPRYKVTKRGQDVALRCDPISGHVSLYWYRQALGQGPEFLTYFNYEAQQDKSGLPNDRFSAERPEGSISTLTIQRTEQRDSAMYRCASSLGRVTYEQYFGPGTRLTVT.